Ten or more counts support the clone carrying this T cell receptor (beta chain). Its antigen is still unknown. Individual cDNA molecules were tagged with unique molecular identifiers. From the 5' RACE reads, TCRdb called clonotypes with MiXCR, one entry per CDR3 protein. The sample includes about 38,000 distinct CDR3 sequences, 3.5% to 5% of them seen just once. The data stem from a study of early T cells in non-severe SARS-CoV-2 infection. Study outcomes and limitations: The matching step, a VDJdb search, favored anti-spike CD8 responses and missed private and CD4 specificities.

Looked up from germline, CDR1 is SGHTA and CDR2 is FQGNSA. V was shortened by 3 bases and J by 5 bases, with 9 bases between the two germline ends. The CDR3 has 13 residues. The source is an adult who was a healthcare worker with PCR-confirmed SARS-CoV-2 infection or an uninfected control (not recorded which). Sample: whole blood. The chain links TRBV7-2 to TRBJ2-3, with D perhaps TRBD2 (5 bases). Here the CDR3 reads CASSLGRGDTQYF. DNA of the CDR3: TGTGCCAGCAGCTTGGGCCGGGGAGATACGCAGTATTTT.